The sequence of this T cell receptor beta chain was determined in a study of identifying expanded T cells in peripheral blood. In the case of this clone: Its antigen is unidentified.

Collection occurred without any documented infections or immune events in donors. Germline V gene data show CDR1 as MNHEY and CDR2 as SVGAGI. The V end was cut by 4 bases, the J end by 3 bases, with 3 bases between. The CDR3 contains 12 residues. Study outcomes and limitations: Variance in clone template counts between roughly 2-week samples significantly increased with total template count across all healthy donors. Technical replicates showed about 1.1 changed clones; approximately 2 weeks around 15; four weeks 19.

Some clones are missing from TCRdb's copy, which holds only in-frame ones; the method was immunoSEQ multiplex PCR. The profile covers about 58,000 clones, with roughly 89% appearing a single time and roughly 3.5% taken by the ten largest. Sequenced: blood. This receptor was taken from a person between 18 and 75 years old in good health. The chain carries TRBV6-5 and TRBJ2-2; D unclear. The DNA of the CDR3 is TGTGCCAGCAGTTCGTACACCGGGGAGCTGTTTTTT. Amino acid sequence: CASSSYTGELFF.